This TCR beta chain was identified in a study of blood T cell repertoires in COVID-19. Study-wide context: There were acute and convalescent COVID-19 samples, and they came from the United States, Italy and Spain. PBMCs, B-cell-depleted T cells, or T cells were the source of the cDNA or gDNA that made up the material.

The method was immunoSEQ multiplex PCR; TCRdb's version includes in-frame clones alone and lacks a portion of them. The sample lists about 120,000 clones; about four fifths were seen once. The germline V gene encodes CDR1 SGHDT and CDR2 YYEEEE. This CDR3 comprises 15 residues. With 3 bases removed from V and 3 bases from J, the gap between germline ends came to 10 bases. The TCR comes from a human donor in a cohort sampled during active COVID-19. The sequenced sample was peripheral blood. The J gene is TRBJ1-6, the V gene TRBV5-6; the D is unclear. The CDR3 DNA reads as TGTGCCAGCAGCTCAAAGGGAGACTATAATTCACCCCTCCACTTT. Amino acids: CASSSKGDYNSPLHF.